These 19 T cell receptor beta chains were sequenced from one sample in a study of shared clonotypes between healthy human individuals. Repertoires were generated with immunoSEQ multiplex PCR, while TCRdb's copy carries only in-frame clones and drops some. The sample has roughly 2 million clones, 95% seen once. Specimen: naive CD4+ T cells sorted from blood. Subset denoted: CD45RA+ positively selected. These receptors originate from a man in his late teens or twenties in good health.

This chain connects TRBV5-1 to TRBJ1-4; the D is unclear. The CDR3 loop spans 15 amino acids. Looked up from germline, CDR1 is SGHRS and CDR2 is YFSETQ. V was pared by 0 bases and J by 7 bases, with 13 bases between. The CDR3 here is CASSLAAEQSEKLFF. Here the CDR3 DNA reads TGCGCCAGCAGCTTGGCGGCGGAGCAGAGTGAAAAACTGTTTTTT.

This chain uses TRBV6-5 with TRBJ2-7; 10 nucleotides agree with TRBD1. The V gene's germline CDR1 is MNHEY and CDR2 SVGAGI. The junction had 4 bases not matched to a gene; V was cut back by 10 bases and J by 1 base. The CDR3 length is 13 residues. The CDR3: CATRTGGSYEQYF. For the CDR3, the DNA is TGTGCCACTCGGACAGGGGGGTCCTACGAGCAGTACTTC.

The V call is TRBV21-1, the J call TRBJ2-3; the D call in the table, TRBD1, was not verified against the DNA. TRBV21-1 corresponds to a pseudogene. The CDR3 extends over 16 amino acids. CDR3 in amino acids: CASRWAETGSTDTQYF. Here the CDR3 DNA reads TGTGCCAGCAGGTGGGCCGAGACAGGGAGCACAGATACGCAGTATTTT.

The V call is TRBV7-3, the J call TRBJ1-1; D perhaps matches TRBD1 (6 bases). Germline V gene sequence: CDR1 SGHTA, CDR2 FQGTGA. The CDR3 is 13 amino acids. V lost 5 bases to trimming and J lost 4 bases, with 11 bases between them. DNA for the CDR3: TGTGCCAGCAGCCCCGGACAGCTCACTGAAGCTTTCTTT. It specifies CASSPGQLTEAFF.

The chain is built from TRBV30 and TRBJ1-5; unclear D gene. The germline V gene has CDR1 GTSNPN and CDR2 SVGIG (reference sequence). There are 13 residues in the CDR3. V was cut by 1 base and J by 7 bases, with 11 bases left in between. The CDR3 protein is CAWSDKKDQPQHF. CDR3 sequence (DNA): TGTGCCTGGAGTGATAAAAAGGACCAGCCCCAGCATTTT.

This chain connects TRBV6-1 to TRBJ2-1; 11 bases are a match to TRBD2. Germline V gene lookup returns CDR1 MNHNS and CDR2 SASEGT. CDR3 size: 15 residues. V trimming: 8 bases; J trimming: 6 bases; junction bases outside the gene matches: 9. In nucleotides, the CDR3 is TGTGCCAGCCGTTTTAGCGGGGGGGTCGGCAATGAGCAGTTCTTC. The encoded protein is CASRFSGGVGNEQFF.

A remark on this clone: Other DNA sequences in the sample encode the same CDR3. The chain joins TRBV9 to TRBJ2-3; D remains ambiguous. Germline V gene data show CDR1 as SGDLS and CDR2 as YYNGEE. CDR3 length: 14 residues. Trimming stripped 0 bases from V and 2 bases from J, with 7 bases between. The CDR3 loop reads CASSVGPNTDTQYF. CDR3 in DNA: TGTGCCAGCAGCGTAGGGCCAAACACAGATACGCAGTATTTT.

The rearrangement links TRBV30 to TRBJ1-3, with D possibly matching TRBD1 (5 bases). CDR3 size: 16 residues. V dropped 1 base and J dropped 0 bases, with 13 bases sitting between them. Germline CDR1 and CDR2: GTSNPN and SVGIG (reference sequence). CDR3 residues: CAWSGGRLASGNTIYF. The CDR3 nucleotides read TGTGCCTGGAGTGGGGGACGGTTGGCCTCTGGAAACACCATATATTTT. Full variable domain (missing parts from reference TRBV30 and TRBJ1-3): SQTIHQWPATLVQPVGSPLSLECTVEGTSNPNLYWYRQAAGRGLQLLFYSVGIGQISSEVPQNLSASRPQDRQFILSSKKLLLSDSGFYLCAWSGGRLASGNTIYFGEGSWLTVV.

The rearrangement uses TRBV7-2 and TRBJ2-3; 9 bases align to TRBD2. CDR3 length: 16 residues. V shed 7 bases and J 6 bases; nucleotides not matched to a gene: 14. Germline values: CDR1 SGHTA, CDR2 FQGNSA. CDR3 DNA: TGTGCCAGCATTAAGGGCCCTAGCGGGGCGGGGGATACGCAGTATTTT. Translating it yields CASIKGPSGAGDTQYF.

J is TRBJ1-2 and V is TRBV11-2, with 8 bases lining up with TRBD1. Per the germline V gene, CDR1 is SGHAT and CDR2 is FQNNGV. Trimming at V came to 1 base and at J to 8 bases, leaving 6 bases not matched to a gene. There are 14 residues in the CDR3. In DNA form, the CDR3 reads TGTGCCAGCAGCTTAGCGCAGGGGGCAGGAGGCTACACCTTC. Its translation is CASSLAQGAGGYTF.

This clone came up once. Other DNA sequences in the sample encode the same CDR3. The rearrangement joins TRBV30 to TRBJ2-1; 13 bases match TRBD2. Trimming took 2 bases from V and 4 from J; bases not matched to a gene: 2. The CDR3 has 15 amino acids. CDR1 is GTSNPN, CDR2 SVGIG, per germline (reference sequence). This CDR3 reads CAWSPGLAGYNEQFF. As DNA, the CDR3 is TGTGCCTGGAGTCCGGGACTAGCGGGATACAATGAGCAGTTCTTC.

This clone showed up just once. The rearrangement joins TRBV25-1 to TRBJ1-5; the D gene is possibly TRBD1 (6 bases). The CDR3 has 15 residues. From germline, CDR1 is MGHDK and CDR2 SYGVNS. Trimming removed 8 bases at V and 2 bases at J, with 16 bases between. Written as DNA, the CDR3 is TGTGCCAGCTCCCCGGCAGGGGTTGGCAATCAGCCCCAGCATTTT. It encodes CASSPAGVGNQPQHF.

The chain couples TRBV5-1 to TRBJ2-5; tentatively, D is TRBD2 (5 bases). CDR3 size: 14 residues. CDR1 is SGHRS and CDR2 is YFSETQ in the germline V gene. Trimming stripped 0 bases from V and 4 bases from J, with 10 bases between. The DNA of the CDR3 is TGCGCCAGCAGCTTGGACCACAGCGGAGAGACCCAGTACTTC. Protein sequence: CASSLDHSGETQYF.

This chain connects TRBV30 to TRBJ2-5; D remains ambiguous. V was trimmed by 0 bases and J by 2 bases, leaving 7 bases between them. This CDR3 contains 13 residues. CDR1 is GTSNPN, CDR2 SVGIG, per germline (reference sequence). CDR3 sequence: CAWSVWIQETQYF. Here the CDR3 DNA reads TGTGCCTGGAGTGTATGGATACAAGAGACCCAGTACTTC.

A single count supports this clone. The chain recombines TRBV2 with TRBJ1-1, with D maybe TRBD1 (5 bases). The CDR3 runs 11 residues. V lost 3 bases and J lost 11, with 10 bases in between. Looked up from germline, CDR1 is SNHLY and CDR2 is FYNNEI. The CDR3 reads CASSEGLSAFF. The CDR3 DNA is TGTGCCAGCAGTGAGGGACTTTCCGCTTTCTTT.

In this sample, this clone turned up once. The chain combines TRBV6-6 with TRBJ2-7, with D tentatively TRBD1 (6 bases). This CDR3 contains 12 residues. Germline CDR1 reads MNHNY; CDR2 reads SVGAGI (reference sequence). Trimming stripped 5 bases from V and 4 bases from J, with 9 bases between. The CDR3 DNA follows: TGTGCCAGCAGTAACGGACAGTACGAGCAGTACTTC. Its translation is CASSNGQYEQYF.

This clone came up once. The chain is built from TRBV15 and TRBJ2-1, with D possibly being TRBD1 or TRBD2 (5 bases each). The V end lost 8 bases, the J end lost 7 bases, and 21 bases lay between the germline ends. Germline V gene data show CDR1 as LNHNV and CDR2 as YYDKDF (reference sequence). The CDR3 is 15 residues long. This CDR3 is CATGIRDRLRNEQFF. CDR3 sequence (DNA): TGTGCCACCGGAATACGGGACCGCCTTAGGAATGAGCAGTTCTTC.

The chain combines TRBV2 with TRBJ2-1, with D tentatively TRBD2 (5 bases). The germline CDR1 and CDR2 sequences are SNHLY and FYNNEI. The CDR3 contains 16 residues. V was trimmed by 4 bases and J by 0 bases, leaving 13 bases between them. CDR3 in DNA: TGTGCCAGCAGTGGGGTTCTCCGGGGCTCCTACAATGAGCAGTTCTTC. Translated: CASSGVLRGSYNEQFF.

V and J are TRBV28 and TRBJ2-5; either TRBD1 or TRBD2 may fit D (5 bases each). The CDR3 runs 13 residues. V lost 6 bases and J 5 bases, leaving 13 bases between the germline ends. Germline CDR1 and CDR2: MDHEN and SYDVKM. CDR3 bases: TGTGCCAGCAGACACCCGGGGCCTGAGACCCAGTACTTC. As protein: CASRHPGPETQYF.